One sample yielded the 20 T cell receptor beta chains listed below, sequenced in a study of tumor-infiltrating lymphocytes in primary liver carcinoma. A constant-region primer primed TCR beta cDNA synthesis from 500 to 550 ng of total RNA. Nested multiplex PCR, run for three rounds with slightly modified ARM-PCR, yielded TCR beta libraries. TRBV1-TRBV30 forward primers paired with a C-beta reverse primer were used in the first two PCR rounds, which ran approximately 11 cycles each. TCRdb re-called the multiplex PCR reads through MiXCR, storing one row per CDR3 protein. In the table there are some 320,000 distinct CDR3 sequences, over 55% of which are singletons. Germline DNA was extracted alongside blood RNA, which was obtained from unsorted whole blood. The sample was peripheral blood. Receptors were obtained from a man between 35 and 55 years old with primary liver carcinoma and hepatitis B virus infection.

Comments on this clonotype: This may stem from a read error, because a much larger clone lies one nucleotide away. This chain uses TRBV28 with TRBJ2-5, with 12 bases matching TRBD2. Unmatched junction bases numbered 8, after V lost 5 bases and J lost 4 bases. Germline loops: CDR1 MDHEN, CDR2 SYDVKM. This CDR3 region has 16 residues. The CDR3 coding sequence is TGTGCCAGCAGTCCTCCGACTAGCGGGAGCAGAGAGACCCAGTACTTC. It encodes CASSPPTSGSRETQYF.

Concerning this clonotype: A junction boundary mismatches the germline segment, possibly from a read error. CDR3 residues: CASSLDDTRTDTQYF. The CDR3 DNA reads TGTGCCAGCAGCCTAGATGACACCCGCACAGATACGCAGTATTTT. V is TRBV11-2 and J is TRBJ2-3; D remains ambiguous. The CDR3 contains 15 residues. CDR1 is SGHAT and CDR2 is FQNNGV in the germline V gene.

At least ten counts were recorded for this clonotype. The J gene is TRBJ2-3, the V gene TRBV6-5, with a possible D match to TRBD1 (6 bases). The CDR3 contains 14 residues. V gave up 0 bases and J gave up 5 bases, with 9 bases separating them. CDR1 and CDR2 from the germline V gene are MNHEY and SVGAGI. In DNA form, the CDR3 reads TGTGCCAGCAGTTACTCGACAGGAATAGATACGCAGTATTTT. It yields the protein CASSYSTGIDTQYF.

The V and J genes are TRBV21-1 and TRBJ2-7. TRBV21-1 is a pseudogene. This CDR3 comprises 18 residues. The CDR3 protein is CASSKSYQPWGISYEHYF. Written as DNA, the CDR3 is TGTGCCAGCAGCAAGTCTTATCAGCCTTGGGGAATATCCTACGAGCATTACTTC.

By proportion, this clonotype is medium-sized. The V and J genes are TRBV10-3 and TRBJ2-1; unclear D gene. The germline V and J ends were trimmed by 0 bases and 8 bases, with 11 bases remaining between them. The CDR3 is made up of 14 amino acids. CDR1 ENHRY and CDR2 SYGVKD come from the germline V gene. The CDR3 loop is CAISESTRSHEQFF. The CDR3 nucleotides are TGTGCCATCAGTGAGTCCACCAGAAGTCATGAGCAGTTCTTC.

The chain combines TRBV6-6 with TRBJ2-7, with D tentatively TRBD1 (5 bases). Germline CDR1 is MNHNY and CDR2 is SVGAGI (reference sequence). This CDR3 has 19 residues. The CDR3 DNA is TGTCACAGCAGTTACTTGGGGCTCAGCGTTTCAGCCGGCTCCTACGAGCAGTACTTC. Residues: CHSSYLGLSVSAGSYEQYF.

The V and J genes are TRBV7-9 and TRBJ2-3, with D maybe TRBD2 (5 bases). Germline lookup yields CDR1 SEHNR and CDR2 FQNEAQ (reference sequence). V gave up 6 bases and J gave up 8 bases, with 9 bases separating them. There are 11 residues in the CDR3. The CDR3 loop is CASSGGGTQYF. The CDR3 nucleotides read TGTGCCAGCAGTGGAGGAGGTACGCAGTATTTT.

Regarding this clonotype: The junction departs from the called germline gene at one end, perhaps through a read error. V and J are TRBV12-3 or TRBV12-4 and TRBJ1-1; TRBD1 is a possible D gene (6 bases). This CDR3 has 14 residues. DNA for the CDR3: TGTGCCAACAGTTTAAGACAGGATGGTACTGAAGCTTTCTTT. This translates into CANSLRQDGTEAFF.

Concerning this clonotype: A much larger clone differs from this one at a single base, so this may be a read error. The CDR3 coding sequence is TGTGCCAGCAGGGAGGTTGGTGAGCAGCTCTTC. It specifies CASREVGEQLF. The chain uses TRBV6-5 and TRBJ2-1; a weak D match, TRBD2 (5 bases). This CDR3 is 11 amino acids long. Germline V lookup: CDR1 MNHEY, CDR2 SVGAGI.

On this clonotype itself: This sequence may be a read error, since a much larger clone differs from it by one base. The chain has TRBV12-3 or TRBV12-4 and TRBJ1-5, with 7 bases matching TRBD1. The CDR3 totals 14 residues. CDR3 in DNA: TGTCCCAGCAGTCCTCCAGGGGGAGGCCAGCCCCAGCATTTT. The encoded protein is CPSSPPGGGQPQHF.

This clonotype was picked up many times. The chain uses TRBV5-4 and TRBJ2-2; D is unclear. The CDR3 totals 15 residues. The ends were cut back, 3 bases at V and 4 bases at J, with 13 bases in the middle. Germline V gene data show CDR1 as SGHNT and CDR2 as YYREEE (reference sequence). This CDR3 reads CASSSPTQVTGELFF. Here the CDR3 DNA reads TGTGCCAGCAGCTCACCCACCCAGGTCACCGGGGAGCTGTTTTTT. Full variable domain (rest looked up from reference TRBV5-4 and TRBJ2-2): ETGVTQSPTHLIKTRGQQVTLRCSSQSGHNTVSWYQQALGQGPQFIFQYYREEENGRGNFPPRFSGLQFPNYSSELNVNALELDDSALYLCASSSPTQVTGELFFGEGSRLTVL.

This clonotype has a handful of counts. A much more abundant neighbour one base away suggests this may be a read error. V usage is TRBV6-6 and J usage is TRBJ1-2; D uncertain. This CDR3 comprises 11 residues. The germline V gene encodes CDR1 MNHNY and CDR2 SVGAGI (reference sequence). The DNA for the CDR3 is TGTGTCAGCAGTCCCCGCGGGGGCTACACCTTC. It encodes CVSSPRGGYTF.

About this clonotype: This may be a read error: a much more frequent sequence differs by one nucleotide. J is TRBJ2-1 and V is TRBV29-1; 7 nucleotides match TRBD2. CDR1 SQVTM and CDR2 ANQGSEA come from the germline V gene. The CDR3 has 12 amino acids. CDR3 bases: TGCACGTGTGGCGGGAGTTGGGATGAGCAGTTCTTC. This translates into CTCGGSWDEQFF.

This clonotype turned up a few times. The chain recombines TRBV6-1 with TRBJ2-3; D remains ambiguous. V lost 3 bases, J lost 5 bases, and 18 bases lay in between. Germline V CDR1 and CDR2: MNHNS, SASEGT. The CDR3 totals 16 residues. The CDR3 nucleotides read TGTGCCAGCAGTGACATCGGGTCCGCAAGGAGAGATACGCAGTATTTT. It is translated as CASSDIGSARRDTQYF.

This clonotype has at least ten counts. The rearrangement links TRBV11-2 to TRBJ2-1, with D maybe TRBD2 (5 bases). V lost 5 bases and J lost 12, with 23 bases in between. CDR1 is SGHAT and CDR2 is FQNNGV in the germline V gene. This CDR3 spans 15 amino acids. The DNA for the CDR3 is TGTGCCAGCAGCCCTAACAAGAAGGGAGCGAGTGGGCAGTTCTTC. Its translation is CASSPNKKGASGQFF.

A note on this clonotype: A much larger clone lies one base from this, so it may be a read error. In DNA, the CDR3 is TGTGCCAGCAGCATTAGCGGGATTTCCTACAATGATCAGTTCTTC. It specifies CASSISGISYNDQFF. The rearrangement links TRBV12-3 or TRBV12-4 to TRBJ2-1; 8 bases fit TRBD2. The CDR3 has 15 amino acids.

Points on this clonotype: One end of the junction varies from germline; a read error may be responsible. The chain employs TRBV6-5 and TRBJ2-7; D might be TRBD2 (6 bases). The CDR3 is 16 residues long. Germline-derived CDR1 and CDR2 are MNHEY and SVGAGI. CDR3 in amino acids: CAIRRSGLNPSYEQYF. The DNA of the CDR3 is TGTGCCATCAGGCGTAGCGGATTAAACCCCTCCTACGAGCAGTATTTC.

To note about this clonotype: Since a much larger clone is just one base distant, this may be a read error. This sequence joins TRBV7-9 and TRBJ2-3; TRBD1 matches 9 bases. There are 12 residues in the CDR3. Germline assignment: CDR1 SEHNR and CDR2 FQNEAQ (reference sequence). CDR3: CAGSPGQGRQYF. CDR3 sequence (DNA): TGTGCCGGCAGCCCAGGACAGGGGAGGCAGTATTTT.

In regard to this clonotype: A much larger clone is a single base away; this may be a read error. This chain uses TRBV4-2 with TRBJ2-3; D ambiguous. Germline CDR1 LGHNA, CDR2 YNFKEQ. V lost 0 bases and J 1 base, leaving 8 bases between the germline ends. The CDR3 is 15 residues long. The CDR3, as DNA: TGTGCCAGCAGCCAAGAATGGGGTTGCACAGATACGCAGTATTTT. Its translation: CASSQEWGCTDTQYF.

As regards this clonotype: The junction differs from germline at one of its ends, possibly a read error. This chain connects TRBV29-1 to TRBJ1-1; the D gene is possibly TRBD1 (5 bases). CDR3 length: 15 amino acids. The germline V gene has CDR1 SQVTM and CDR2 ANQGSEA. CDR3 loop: CNVAPGWGMNTEDFF. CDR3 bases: TGCAACGTTGCCCCAGGATGGGGGATGAACACTGAAGATTTCTTT.